This is a list of T cell receptor beta chains from one sample in a study of blood T cell repertoires in COVID-19. Using immunoSEQ multiplex PCR, the repertoire was profiled, and TCRdb retains in-frame clones only, with some absent. The table includes about 60,000 clones, 65% to 85% detected once. Sequencing was done on a sample of peripheral blood. The source is a human donor in a cohort sampled during active COVID-19. Each CDR3 is given with its conserved first and last residue. The D gene is left open where the match is weak. Expanded clones get a size class; other rows say once, few or many, or leave the size out.

>NA|NA|TRBV6-5|TRBJ1-2
CASSYDGRASGGYTF
TGTGCCAGCAGTTACGACGGCAGGGCATCGGGTGGCTACACCTTC
>few|TRBD1|TRBV18|TRBJ1-6
CASSVWDSNNSPLHF
TGTGCCAGCTCAGTCTGGGACAGCAATAATTCACCCCTCCACTTT
>NA|NA|TRBV19|TRBJ2-5
CASRNSFQETQYF
TGTGCCAGTAGGAACAGCTTCCAAGAGACCCAGTACTTC
>NA|TRBD1|TRBV7-9|TRBJ1-4
CASSEQGLANEKLFF
TGTGCCAGCAGCGAACAGGGGTTGGCTAATGAAAAACTGTTTTTT
>NA|NA|TRBV28|TRBJ2-7
CASSLPGQYEQYF
TGTGCCAGCAGTTTGCCGGGTCAATACGAGCAGTACTTC
>few|NA|TRBV5-1|TRBJ1-2
CASSWTAGSYGYTF
TGCGCCAGCAGCTGGACTGCAGGTTCCTATGGCTACACCTTC
>NA|TRBD2|TRBV7-2|TRBJ2-5
CASSKTSGGIETQYF
TGTGCCAGCAGCAAAACTAGCGGGGGTATAGAGACCCAGTACTTC
>NA|NA|TRBV18|TRBJ2-2
CASSPTTPGELFF
TGTGCCAGCTCTCCTACTACTCCCGGGGAGCTGTTTTTT
>NA|NA|TRBV9|TRBJ1-3
CASSVEAGARSGNTIYF
TGTGCCAGCAGCGTAGAGGCAGGGGCCCGCTCTGGAAACACCATATATTTT
>NA|NA|TRBV3-1/TRBV3-2|TRBJ1-5
CASSRGVREQPQHF
TGTGCCAGCAGCCGGGGGGTTCGAGAACAGCCCCAGCATTTT
>many|TRBD2|TRBV6-1|TRBJ2-5
CASSEGTSGGETQYF
TGTGCCAGCAGTGAAGGGACTAGCGGAGGAGAGACCCAGTACTTC
>NA|TRBD1|TRBV27|TRBJ1-2
CASSWTGRDGYTF
TGTGCCAGCAGTTGGACAGGGAGAGATGGCTACACCTTC
>few|NA|TRBV6-5|TRBJ1-5
CASRTQEPQHF
TGTGCCAGCAGAACCCAGGAGCCCCAGCATTTT
>NA|TRBD2|TRBV19|TRBJ2-7
CASRGTSGIGEQYF
TGTGCCAGTAGAGGGACTAGCGGTATTGGGGAGCAGTACTTC
>NA|TRBD1|TRBV28|TRBJ1-2
CASREGARGDTF
TGTGCCAGCAGGGAGGGGGCGAGGGGGGACACCTTC
>NA|TRBD1|TRBV19|TRBJ1-1
CASSSGTGWDTEAFF
TGTGCCAGTAGTTCAGGGACAGGGTGGGACACTGAAGCTTTCTTT
>NA|NA|TRBV11-2|TRBJ1-3
CASTRGTLSGNTIYF
TGTGCCAGCACCCGGGGTACTCTCTCTGGAAACACCATATATTTT
>NA|TRBD2|TRBV5-1|TRBJ2-5
CASSLEGSGGARTQYF
TGCGCCAGCAGCTTGGAGGGAAGCGGGGGGGCTCGGACCCAGTACTTC
>NA|NA|TRBV7-8|TRBJ1-6
CASSRGYDSPLHF
TGTGCCAGCAGTCGGGGGTATGATTCACCCCTCCACTTT
>NA|TRBD1|TRBV18|TRBJ2-3
CASSRQGAGTDTQYF
TGTGCCAGCTCCCGACAGGGCGCCGGCACAGATACGCAGTATTTT
>NA|NA|TRBV2|TRBJ2-7
CASSGTAVYEQYF
TGTGCCAGCAGTGGGACAGCCGTATACGAGCAGTACTTC
>few|TRBD1|TRBV27|TRBJ1-1
CASSLFFGGTGGTNTEAFF
TGTGCCAGCAGTTTATTCTTCGGCGGGACAGGGGGGACGAACACTGAAGCTTTCTTT
>few|TRBD1|TRBV19|TRBJ1-5
CASSDPGTGGHQPQHF
TGTGCCAGTAGTGATCCCGGGACAGGGGGTCATCAGCCCCAGCATTTT
>NA|NA|TRBV4-2|TRBJ1-4
CASSQGRGSNNEKLFF
TGTGCCAGCAGCCAAGGAAGGGGCAGCAACAATGAAAAACTGTTTTTT
>NA|NA|TRBV7-2|TRBJ1-2
CASSLAGRAYGYTF
TGTGCCAGCAGCTTAGCAGGCAGGGCCTATGGCTACACCTTC
>NA|NA|TRBV11-3|TRBJ2-1
CASSLQVSSYNEQFF
TGTGCCAGCAGCCTACAGGTGAGCTCCTACAATGAGCAGTTCTTC
>NA|NA|TRBV7-2|TRBJ2-5
CASSLVLGAWETQYF
TGTGCCAGCAGCTTAGTTCTTGGTGCGTGGGAGACCCAGTACTTC